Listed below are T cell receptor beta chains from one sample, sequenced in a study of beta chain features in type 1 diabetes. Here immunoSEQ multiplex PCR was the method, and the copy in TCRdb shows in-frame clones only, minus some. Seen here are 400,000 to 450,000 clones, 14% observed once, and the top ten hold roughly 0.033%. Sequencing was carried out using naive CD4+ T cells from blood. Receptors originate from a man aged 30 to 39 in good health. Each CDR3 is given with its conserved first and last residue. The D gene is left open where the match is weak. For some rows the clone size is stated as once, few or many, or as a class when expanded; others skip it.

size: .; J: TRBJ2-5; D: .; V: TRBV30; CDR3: CAWSARAGETQYF; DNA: TGTGCCTGGAGTGCCCGGGCTGGAGAGACCCAGTACTTC
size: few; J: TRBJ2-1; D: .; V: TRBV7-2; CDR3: CASSYTNEQFF; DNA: TGTGCCAGCAGCTACACCAATGAGCAGTTCTTC
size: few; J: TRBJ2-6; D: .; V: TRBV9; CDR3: CASSVGASGANVLTF; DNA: TGTGCCAGCAGCGTAGGGGCCTCTGGGGCCAACGTCCTGACTTTC
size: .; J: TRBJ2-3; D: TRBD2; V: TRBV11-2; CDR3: CASSYSGLAGGYFTDTQYF; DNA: TGTGCCAGCAGTTACTCGGGACTAGCGGGAGGATACTTCACAGATACGCAGTATTTT
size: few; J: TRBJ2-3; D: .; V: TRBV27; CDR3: CASSLGGSDTQYF; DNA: TGTGCCAGCAGTTTGGGGGGATCAGATACGCAGTATTTT
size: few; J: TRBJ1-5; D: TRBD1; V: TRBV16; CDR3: CASSQSWTGSNQPQHF; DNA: TGTGCCAGCAGCCAATCGTGGACAGGGAGCAATCAGCCCCAGCATTTT
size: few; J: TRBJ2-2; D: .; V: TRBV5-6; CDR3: CASRYRANTGELFF; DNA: TGTGCCAGCAGATATCGGGCGAACACCGGGGAGCTGTTTTTT
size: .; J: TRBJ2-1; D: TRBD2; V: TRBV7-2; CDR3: CASSLVSVAGANEQFF; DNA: TGTGCCAGCAGCTTAGTCAGTGTAGCGGGGGCGAATGAGCAGTTCTTC
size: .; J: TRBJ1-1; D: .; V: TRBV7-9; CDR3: CASSPLGVGAAFF; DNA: TGTGCCAGCAGCCCCCTAGGGGTGGGGGCAGCTTTCTTT
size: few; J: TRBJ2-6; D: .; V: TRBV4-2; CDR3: CASSQEPGANVLTF; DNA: TGTGCCAGCAGCCAAGAACCAGGAGCCAACGTCCTGACTTTC
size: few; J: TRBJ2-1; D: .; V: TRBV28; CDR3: CASSLVQTNEQFF; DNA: TGTGCCAGCAGTTTAGTACAGACCAATGAGCAGTTCTTC
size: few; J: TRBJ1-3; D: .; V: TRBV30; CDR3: CAWSARRPSGNTIYF; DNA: TGTGCCTGGAGCGCCCGTCGGCCCTCTGGAAACACCATATATTTT
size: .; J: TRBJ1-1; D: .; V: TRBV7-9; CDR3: CASSLADTMRGEAFF; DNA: TGTGCCAGCAGCTTGGCGGACACGATGCGTGGTGAAGCTTTCTTT
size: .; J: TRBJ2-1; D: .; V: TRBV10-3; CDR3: CAISDITEYNEQFF; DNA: TGTGCCATCAGTGATATAACAGAGTACAATGAGCAGTTCTTC
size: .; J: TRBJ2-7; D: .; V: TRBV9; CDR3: CASSYGTHSEQYF; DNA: TGTGCCAGCAGCTACGGGACGCACTCCGAGCAGTACTTC
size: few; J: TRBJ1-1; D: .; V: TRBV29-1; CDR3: CSVEDRAGGEGAFF; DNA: TGCAGCGTTGAAGATCGTGCGGGGGGCGAAGGGGCTTTCTTT
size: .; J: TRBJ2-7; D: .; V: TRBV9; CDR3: CASSVEGHEQYF; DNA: TGTGCCAGCAGCGTAGAAGGGCACGAGCAGTACTTC
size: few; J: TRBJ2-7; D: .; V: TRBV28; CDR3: CASSSGPYEQYF; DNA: TGTGCCAGCAGTTCAGGACCCTACGAGCAGTACTTC
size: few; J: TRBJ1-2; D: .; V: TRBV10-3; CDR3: CAISEEQGGGYGYTF; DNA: TGTGCCATCAGTGAGGAACAGGGTGGCGGGTATGGCTACACCTTC
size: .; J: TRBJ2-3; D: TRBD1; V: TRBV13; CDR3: CASSFLGQGGTDTQYF; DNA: TGTGCCAGCAGCTTCCTCGGACAGGGGGGCACAGATACGCAGTATTTT
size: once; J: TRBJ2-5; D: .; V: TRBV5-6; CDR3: CASSSDLETQYF; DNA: TGTGCCAGCAGCTCCGACTTAGAGACCCAGTACTTC
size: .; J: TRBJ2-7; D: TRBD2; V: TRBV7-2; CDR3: CASSLELAGGLYEQYF; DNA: TGTGCCAGCAGCTTAGAACTAGCGGGGGGGCTCTACGAGCAGTACTTC
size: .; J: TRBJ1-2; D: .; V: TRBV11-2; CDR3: CASSLGPGGYTF; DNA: TGTGCCAGCAGCTTAGGGCCGGGTGGCTACACCTTC
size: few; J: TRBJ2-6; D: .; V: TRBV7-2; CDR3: CASSLGSGANVLTF; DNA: TGTGCCAGCAGCTTAGGGTCTGGGGCCAACGTCCTGACTTTC
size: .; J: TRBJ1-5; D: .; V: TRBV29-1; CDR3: CSVAENSNQPQHF; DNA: TGCAGCGTTGCAGAGAATAGCAATCAGCCCCAGCATTTT
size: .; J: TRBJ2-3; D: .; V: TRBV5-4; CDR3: CASITPPDTQYF; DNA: TGTGCCAGCATCACCCCTCCGGATACGCAGTATTTT
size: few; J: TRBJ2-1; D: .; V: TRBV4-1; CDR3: CASSQVGYEQFF; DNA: TGCGCCAGCAGCCAAGTCGGCTATGAGCAGTTCTTC
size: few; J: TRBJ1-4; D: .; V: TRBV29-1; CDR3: CSVEETVGEKLFF; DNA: TGCAGCGTTGAAGAGACCGTAGGTGAAAAACTGTTTTTT
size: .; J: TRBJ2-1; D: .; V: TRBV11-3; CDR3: CASSRTAGNPRNEQFF; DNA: TGTGCCAGCAGCAGGACAGCCGGGAACCCGAGGAATGAGCAGTTCTTC
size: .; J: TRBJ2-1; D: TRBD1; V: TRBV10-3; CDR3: CAIRPGQGAREQFF; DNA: TGTGCCATTCGGCCGGGACAGGGGGCGCGTGAGCAGTTCTTC
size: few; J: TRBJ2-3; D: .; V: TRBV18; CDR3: CASSGLPSPGAADTQYF; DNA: TGTGCCAGCTCAGGCCTCCCCTCTCCTGGGGCCGCAGATACGCAGTATTTT
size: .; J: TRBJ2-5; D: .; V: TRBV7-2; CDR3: CASSLGKGTPMGETQYF; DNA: TGTGCCAGCAGCTTAGGAAAAGGGACTCCAATGGGGGAGACCCAGTACTTC
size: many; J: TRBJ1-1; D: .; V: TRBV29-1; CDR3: CSVATGEAFF; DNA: TGCAGCGTTGCCACGGGTGAAGCTTTCTTT
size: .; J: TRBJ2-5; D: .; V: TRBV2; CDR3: CASSDSLVRYF; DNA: TGTGCCAGCAGTGATAGTCTAGTTCGGTACTTC
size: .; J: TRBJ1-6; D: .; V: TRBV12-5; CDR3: CASGQGAYNSPLHF; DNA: TGTGCTAGTGGACAGGGCGCATATAATTCACCCCTCCACTTT
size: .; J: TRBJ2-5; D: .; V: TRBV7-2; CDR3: CASSSSAPETQYF; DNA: TGTGCCAGCAGCTCATCGGCTCCAGAGACCCAGTACTTC
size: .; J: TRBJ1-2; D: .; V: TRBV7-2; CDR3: CASSGGVPENYGYTF; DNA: TGTGCCAGCAGCGGAGGGGTCCCCGAGAACTATGGCTACACCTTC
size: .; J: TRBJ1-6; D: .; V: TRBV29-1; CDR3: CSDRASPSYNSPLHF; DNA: TGCAGCGACAGGGCCAGTCCCTCCTATAATTCACCCCTCCACTTT
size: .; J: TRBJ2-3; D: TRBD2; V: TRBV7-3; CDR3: CASSLTSGSLGNTQYF; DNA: TGTGCCAGCAGCTTGACTAGCGGGAGTCTCGGAAATACGCAGTATTTT
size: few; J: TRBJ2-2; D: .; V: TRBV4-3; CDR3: CASSQGPIWAANTGELFF; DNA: TGCGCCAGCAGCCAAGGGCCGATTTGGGCGGCGAACACCGGGGAGCTGTTTTTT
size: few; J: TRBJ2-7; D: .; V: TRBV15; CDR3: CATSRDYSSNYEQYF; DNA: TGTGCCACCAGCAGAGATTACAGCTCCAACTACGAGCAGTACTTC
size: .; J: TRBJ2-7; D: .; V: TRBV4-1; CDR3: CASSQDRVTGYEQYF; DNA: TGCGCCAGCAGCCAAGACAGGGTCACAGGCTACGAGCAGTACTTC
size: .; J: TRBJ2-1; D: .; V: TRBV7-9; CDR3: CASSLGGGGSYEQFF; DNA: TGTGCCAGCAGCTTAGGCGGCGGAGGCTCGTATGAGCAGTTCTTC
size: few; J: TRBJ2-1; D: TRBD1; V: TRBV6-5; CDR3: CASSSQGPGSYNEQFF; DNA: TGTGCCAGCAGTTCACAGGGGCCTGGCTCCTACAATGAGCAGTTCTTC
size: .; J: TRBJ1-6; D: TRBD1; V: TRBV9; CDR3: CASSRGQGRNSPLHF; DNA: TGTGCCAGCAGCAGAGGACAGGGTAGGAATTCACCCCTCCACTTT
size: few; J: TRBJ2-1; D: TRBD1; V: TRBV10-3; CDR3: CAIGDGDRTNNEQFF; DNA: TGTGCCATCGGAGATGGGGACAGAACTAACAATGAGCAGTTCTTC
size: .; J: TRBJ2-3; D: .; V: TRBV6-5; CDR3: CASSYGLTSATDTQYF; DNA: TGTGCCAGCAGTTACGGTTTGACTTCTGCCACAGATACGCAGTATTTT
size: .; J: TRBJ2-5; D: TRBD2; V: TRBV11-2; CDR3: CASSGGLAGVETQYF; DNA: TGTGCCAGCAGCGGGGGACTAGCAGGCGTGGAGACCCAGTACTTC
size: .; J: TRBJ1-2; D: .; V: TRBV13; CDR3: CASSLVALFEGYTF; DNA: TGTGCCAGCAGCTTAGTTGCCCTTTTTGAGGGCTACACCTTC
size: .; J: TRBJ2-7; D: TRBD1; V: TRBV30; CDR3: CAWSVTGDHEQYF; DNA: TGTGCCTGGAGTGTAACAGGGGACCACGAGCAGTACTTC
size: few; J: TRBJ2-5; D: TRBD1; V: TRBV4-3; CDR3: CASSQDQGAWETQYF; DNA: TGCGCCAGCAGCCAAGACCAGGGGGCGTGGGAGACCCAGTACTTC